This T cell receptor beta chain comes out of a study of T cell changes during pregnancy in multiple sclerosis (dated by TCRdb to about 2019). Notes on the research overall: The study looked at changes in the T cell repertoire across pregnancy in women with multiple sclerosis.

The library was prepared using the immunoSEQ multiplex PCR assay. As stored in TCRdb, this immuneACCESS dataset retains in-frame rearrangements with V and J assigned. A fraction of the clones does not appear; measured against another copy, unresolved V genes explain less than half of the discrepancy, and the remainder lacks a known reason. This sample is represented by 25,000 to 30,000 clones; roughly 87% of them were singletons. The ten largest clones represent 0.6% to 0.85% of the sample. The CDR3 numbers 14 residues from cysteine through phenylalanine. Kept here is only the CDR3 DNA, which spans 42 bases and is read in frame from base 1. The germline V gene sets CDR1 to SGHRS and CDR2 to YFSETQ. The trim is 2 bases for V and 6 bases for J, with a gap of 13 bases between the germline ends. To note about this clone: What this receptor recognizes is not known. There are no base qualities to consult, and no much larger clone falls within one base.

This clonotype originated in a female donor with multiple sclerosis, enrolled in a pregnancy study. Sample: CD4+ T cells from peripheral blood mononuclear cells, taken in the second trimester of pregnancy. The rearranged chain carries TRBV5-1 and TRBJ2-3; a tentative D match to TRBD2 spans 5 bases. DNA sequence: TGCGCCAGCAGCTTCCAGCGGCATGCGGATACGCAGTATTTT. Its protein product is CASSFQRHADTQYF.